A selection of T cell receptor beta chains follows, all from one sample in a study of vaccination and CD4 T cells after COVID-19. For these TCRs, the target antigens are not known. MiXCR was run by TCRdb on the PCR reads, yielding one entry per CDR3 protein. This table has 13,000 or so distinct CDR3 sequences, approximately 45% appearing once. The sequencing here drew on CD4+ T cells from blood, cultured in vitro, taken after SARS-CoV-2 vaccination. The receptors derive from a human donor who had recovered from COVID-19. Both conserved end residues are part of each CDR3. D genes are given only for firm matches. Expanded clones are given a class, and other clones once, few, many or no size at all.

clone_size	v_call	d_call	j_call	cdr3_nt	cdr3_aa
-	TRBV5-5	-	TRBJ1-2	TGTGCCAGCAGCTTGGCCCCCCCGAGTTATGGCTACACCTTC	CASSLAPPSYGYTF
medium-sized	TRBV15	TRBD2	TRBJ2-3	TGTGCCACCAGCACGGGACTAGCGGACTCAGATACGCAGTATTTT	CATSTGLADSDTQYF
few	TRBV27	TRBD2	TRBJ2-3	TGTGCCAGCAGCCCGACCGGCGGGAGCCGGGGATACACAGATACGCAGTATTTT	CASSPTGGSRGYTDTQYF
-	TRBV5-1	TRBD2	TRBJ2-5	TGCGCCAGCACCGGGACTAGCGGACTCCAAGAGACCCAGTACTTC	CASTGTSGLQETQYF
-	TRBV30	-	TRBJ1-2	TGTGCCTGGAGCAAAAAAATTCCCGTGGCCTTTCGCGATGGCTACACCTTC	CAWSKKIPVAFRDGYTF
few	TRBV6-1	-	TRBJ2-7	TGTGCCAGCAGTGCGACGGGCGACTACGAGCAGTACTTC	CASSATGDYEQYF
-	TRBV30	TRBD1	TRBJ2-7	TGTGCCTGGAGGACCGGACAGGGCGCTCTCTACGAGCAGTACTTC	CAWRTGQGALYEQYF
-	TRBV10-1	-	TRBJ2-2	TGCGCCAGCAGTGAGTTGCGTACCACCGGGGAGCTGTTTTTT	CASSELRTTGELFF
-	TRBV5-6	-	TRBJ1-6	TGTGCCAGCAGCCGCGGTGTCGCCCGGTCACCCCTCCACTTT	CASSRGVARSPLHF
few	TRBV4-1	TRBD1	TRBJ2-7	TGCGCCAGCAGCCTGAAACCGGGACAGGGTGATGGCGAGCAGTACTTC	CASSLKPGQGDGEQYF
-	TRBV20-1	TRBD2	TRBJ2-3	TGCAGTGCCGATTCGAGGACTAGCGAATACACAGATACGCAGTATTTT	CSADSRTSEYTDTQYF
few	TRBV11-2	-	TRBJ1-2	TGTGCCAGCAGCCGTACAGCGTACTATGGCTACACCTTC	CASSRTAYYGYTF
-	TRBV6-2/TRBV6-3	-	TRBJ1-5	TGTGCCAGCAGTTACTCGAATATCCGACATCCTAGGGAACCCCAGCATTTT	CASSYSNIRHPREPQHF
-	TRBV19	-	TRBJ1-5	TGTGCCAGTAGTATATTCGGAATTCAGCCCCAGCATTTT	CASSIFGIQPQHF
-	TRBV7-8	-	TRBJ1-1	TGTGCCAGCAGCTTAGTGGGGGGGAACGCTGAAGCTTTCTTT	CASSLVGGNAEAFF
-	TRBV18	-	TRBJ1-5	TGTGCCAGCTCCCCCGGACACTCGAATCAGCCCCAGCATTTT	CASSPGHSNQPQHF
-	TRBV9	TRBD1	TRBJ2-5	TGTGCCAGCAGCTCAGGGACAGCAGAAGAGACCCAGTACTTC	CASSSGTAEETQYF
few	TRBV6-2/TRBV6-3	-	TRBJ2-7	TGTGCCAGCAGCGACCTCCGGGACCGACCGAACGAGCAGTACTTC	CASSDLRDRPNEQYF
-	TRBV20-1	-	TRBJ2-5	TGCAGTGCTAGAGAAGGGGGGCTGGAGACCCAGTACTTC	CSAREGGLETQYF
few	TRBV6-4	-	TRBJ2-2	TGTGCCAGCAGTGATACCCTTACGAACACCGGGGAGCTGTTTTTT	CASSDTLTNTGELFF
-	TRBV20-1	TRBD2	TRBJ2-1	TGCAGTGCTAGCTCGCTAGCGGGAGTTGAGCAGTTCTTC	CSASSLAGVEQFF
few	TRBV7-2	-	TRBJ1-1	TGTGCCAGCAGCTTAAGAACAGGCGAAGCTTTCTTT	CASSLRTGEAFF
few	TRBV24-1	-	TRBJ2-1	TGTGCCACCAGTGATCCCGGTCTTGATGAGCAGTTCTTC	CATSDPGLDEQFF
few	TRBV20-1	-	TRBJ1-5	TGCAGTGCTAGAGATATGAGCTATAGCAATCAGCCCCAGCATTTT	CSARDMSYSNQPQHF
-	TRBV19	-	TRBJ1-2	TGTGCCAGTAGTGAACCGGAACTCTATGGCTACACCTTC	CASSEPELYGYTF
few	TRBV7-2	TRBD1	TRBJ2-7	TGTGCCAGCAGCACCAGAGCACAAAACGCAGGGGGCGAGCAGTACTTC	CASSTRAQNAGGEQYF
-	TRBV28	TRBD2	TRBJ2-1	TGTGCCAGCACTAAGTACAACCCGCTCGGACTAGCGGGAGCGTACAATGAGCAGTTCTTC	CASTKYNPLGLAGAYNEQFF
-	TRBV5-1	TRBD1	TRBJ2-2	TGCGCCAGCAGCTTGTACGGGACAGGAGAATGGACCGGGGAGCTGTTTTTT	CASSLYGTGEWTGELFF
few	TRBV7-2	-	TRBJ2-3	TGTGCCAGCAGCCCCTACTCGACTGCAGCCCCTACGCAGTATTTT	CASSPYSTAAPTQYF
-	TRBV7-9	TRBD2	TRBJ2-2	TGTGCCAGCAGGCCACAACCGGGGACTACAAACACCGGGGAGCTGTTTTTT	CASRPQPGTTNTGELFF
-	TRBV28	-	TRBJ1-2	TGTGCCAGCAGTTTATCTCAATCCCCAGTCCCGACAGGAAACTATGGCTACACCTTC	CASSLSQSPVPTGNYGYTF
-	TRBV10-3	-	TRBJ2-1	TGTGCCAGCAGTGTCGGAGCGGACCCCTACAATGAGCAGTTCTTC	CASSVGADPYNEQFF
-	TRBV6-1	-	TRBJ1-2	TGTGCCAGCAGTCCAACCGGTACCTCCTATGGCTACACCTTC	CASSPTGTSYGYTF
-	TRBV19	-	TRBJ1-5	TGTGCCAGTAGTATTCCCGGGAGGGCGGATCAGCCCCAGCATTTT	CASSIPGRADQPQHF
-	TRBV11-2	TRBD1	TRBJ2-1	TGTGCCAGCAGCCCCGGGACAGGGGACTTCAATGAGCAGTTCTTC	CASSPGTGDFNEQFF
large	TRBV12-3/TRBV12-4	TRBD2	TRBJ2-2	TGTGCCAGCAGTTTACTACTAGCGGGAGGGCCGGCCGGGGAGCTGTTTTTT	CASSLLLAGGPAGELFF
few	TRBV2	-	TRBJ2-5	TGTGCCAGCCCAGGACAAGAGACCCAGTACTTC	CASPGQETQYF
few	TRBV9	-	TRBJ1-1	TGTGCCAGCAGCGTTAAGGCCCGCATGAACACTGAAGCTTTCTTT	CASSVKARMNTEAFF
-	TRBV28	-	TRBJ1-5	TGTGCCAGCAGTCAACCAGGGTACGGGCAGCCCCAGCATTTT	CASSQPGYGQPQHF
-	TRBV7-8	TRBD2	TRBJ2-1	TGTGCCAGCAGCCCCTCTATTGGACTAGCGGGCCCTTACAATGAGCAGTTCTTC	CASSPSIGLAGPYNEQFF
-	TRBV6-1	-	TRBJ2-2	TGTGCCAGCATGGTAGGGCGGTCCACCGGGGAGCTGTTTTTT	CASMVGRSTGELFF
few	TRBV7-6	-	TRBJ2-2	TGTGCTAGCAGCTTAGTCTCGAACACCGGGGAGCTGTTTTTT	CASSLVSNTGELFF
-	TRBV7-3	-	TRBJ2-3	TGTGCCAGCAGCTTACAGTTCCTGGATACGCAGTATTTT	CASSLQFLDTQYF
-	TRBV28	TRBD1	TRBJ2-1	TGTGCCAGCAGTCCTTCGGGGACAGGGGGATACAATGAGCAGTTCTTC	CASSPSGTGGYNEQFF
few	TRBV18	-	TRBJ1-1	TGTGCCAGCTCACCATCCGGACCGATGAACACTGAAGCTTTCTTT	CASSPSGPMNTEAFF
few	TRBV7-9	-	TRBJ2-7	TGTGCCAGCAGCTTCCCTGTCGGGAGCCGGCAATCTTCCGAGCAGTACTTC	CASSFPVGSRQSSEQYF
-	TRBV28	-	TRBJ1-3	TGTGCCAGCAGTTTTTCAGGGTACCTCGGTGGAAACACCATATATTTT	CASSFSGYLGGNTIYF
few	TRBV5-4	TRBD2	TRBJ2-5	TGTGCCAGCAGCTCACTAGCGGGAGACCAAGAGACCCAGTACTTC	CASSSLAGDQETQYF
-	TRBV15	-	TRBJ1-4	TGTGCCACCAGCATCGGAGGGTTGGGAGGTAATGAAAAACTGTTTTTT	CATSIGGLGGNEKLFF
-	TRBV5-1	TRBD1	TRBJ1-5	TGCGCCAGCAGCCCGGGGGGACAGCTAAATCAGCCCCAGCATTTT	CASSPGGQLNQPQHF
-	TRBV29-1	-	TRBJ1-2	TGCAGCGTTGAAGATCGTCAAGGATGGATAGGGGGCTACACCTTC	CSVEDRQGWIGGYTF
medium-sized	TRBV20-1	-	TRBJ1-5	TGCAGTGCTCCGGGGTCCGTACAAGATCAGCCCCAGCATTTT	CSAPGSVQDQPQHF
-	TRBV5-1	-	TRBJ2-3	TGCGCCAGCAGCTTGGGACGGGGAGATACGCAGTATTTT	CASSLGRGDTQYF